The 12 T cell receptor beta chains in this list originate from one sample, sequenced in a study of post-analysis software for immune sequencing data (dated by TCRdb to the mid-2010s). General findings and caveats noted by the study authors: Four or five TRBV segments, including TRBV5-6, TRBV5-1 and TRBV20-1, were significantly more frequent in patients than controls.

For these TCRs, the target antigens are not known. Receptor libraries were prepared by PCR. These reads were obtained on an Illumina HiSeq 2500. To reduce PCR and sequencing biases, unique molecular identifiers were built into the TCR beta cDNA libraries. Using fastp trimming at Q25 and MiXCR clonotype assembly, TCRdb reanalyzed the public sequencing data and kept in-frame beta chains. Rows are combined by CDR3 protein, so each entry shows the most common genes and DNA. This sample gives approximately 360,000 distinct CDR3 sequences in total; around 37% of them show up just once. Under 15% of the sample is held by the ten biggest clonotypes. Sequencing was performed on blood. These receptor sequences come from a girl aged 5 to 17 with multiple sclerosis.

The J gene is TRBJ2-1, the V gene TRBV5-1, with D uncertain. Trimming left V 2 bases short and J 4 bases short, with 13 bases between. The CDR3 length is 15 residues. CDR1 is SGHRS, CDR2 YFSETQ, per germline. The CDR3 sequence is CASSFILGLYNEQFF. The CDR3 bases are TGCGCCAGCAGCTTTATCCTGGGTCTGTACAATGAGCAGTTCTTC.

This clonotype was found a few times. This chain links TRBV21-1 with TRBJ2-4; no check of the table's D call, TRBD1, against the DNA was made. The DNA end is more similar to TRBJ2-7, so the J call may be wrong. TRBV21-1 is a pseudogene. The CDR3 totals 13 residues. CDR3: CASRGQDSYEQYF. The CDR3 DNA sequence: TGTGCCAGCAGGGGACAGGACTCCTACGAGCAGTACTTC.

This clonotype showed up many times. This rearrangement joins TRBV7-2 to TRBJ2-1; TRBD1 or TRBD2 may be the D gene (5 bases each). The germline V gene has CDR1 SGHTA and CDR2 FQGNSA. With 5 bases removed from V and 1 base from J, the gap between germline ends came to 6 bases. The length of the CDR3 is 13 residues. The CDR3 region has the DNA TGTGCCAGCAGCGGGGGTTCCTACAATGAGCAGTTCTTC. It translates to CASSGGSYNEQFF.

This clonotype was recorded a few times. The chain joins TRBV20-1 to TRBJ2-7, with D unresolved. V dropped 0 bases and J dropped 2 bases, with 11 bases sitting between them. The CDR3 runs 14 residues. Germline V lookup: CDR1 DFQATT, CDR2 SNEGSKA (reference sequence). In DNA, the CDR3 is TGCAGTGCTAGAGATCAGGTGATGCCCTACGAGCAGTACTTC. This gives the protein CSARDQVMPYEQYF.

This clonotype was detected many times. This sequence joins TRBV5-1 and TRBJ2-1; D not resolved. The CDR3 is made up of 15 amino acids. Deletions cut 4 bases from V and 1 base from J, with 12 bases between. Germline V CDR1 and CDR2: SGHRS, YFSETQ. The DNA of the CDR3 is TGCGCCAGCAGCGGGCAGGTTACATCCTACAATGAGCAGTTCTTC. Amino acid sequence: CASSGQVTSYNEQFF.

Only a few counts were recorded for this clonotype. This sequence joins TRBV6-6 and TRBJ2-1; D remains unclear. Looked up from germline, CDR1 is MNHNY and CDR2 is SVGAGI (reference sequence). Trimming cost V 5 bases and J 8 bases, with 22 bases left between them. This CDR3 spans 16 amino acids. CDR3 sequence: CASSHSGVVDTDEQFF. In DNA, the CDR3 is TGTGCCAGCAGTCACAGTGGAGTGGTCGACACCGATGAGCAGTTCTTC.

This clonotype has a handful of counts. V usage is TRBV4-1 and J usage is TRBJ1-1, with a possible D match to TRBD1 (5 bases). Looked up from germline, CDR1 is MGHRA and CDR2 is YSYEKL. CDR3 size: 15 residues. Trimming stripped 4 bases from V and 6 bases from J, with 18 bases between. CDR3 DNA: TGCGCCAGCAGCCTTTCTATAAGTACGACAGCTGAAGCTTTCTTT. It is translated as CASSLSISTTAEAFF.

Concerning this clonotype itself: At one end the junction does not follow the germline gene, possibly because of a read error. The gene calls are TRBV7-8 and TRBJ1-2, with TRBD1 as a possible D gene (5 bases). From germline, CDR1 is SGHVS and CDR2 FQNEAQ. The CDR3 is 14 residues long. The CDR3 nucleotides read TGTGCCAGCAGCTTAGTGGGGCAGGTCTATGGCTACGCCTTC. Amino acid sequence: CASSLVGQVYGYAF.

The chain carries TRBV24-1 and TRBJ2-7; maybe TRBD1 (5 bases). Germline V CDR1 and CDR2: KGHDR, SFDVKD. CDR3 length equals 13 residues. Trimming stripped 4 bases from V and 3 bases from J, with 9 bases between. The CDR3 bases are TGTGCCACCAGTGAAGGGGTATACTACGAGCAGTACTTC. This gives the protein CATSEGVYYEQYF.

The J gene is TRBJ1-2, the V gene TRBV6-5; TRBD1 is a possible D gene (5 bases). Germline loops: CDR1 MNHEY, CDR2 SVGAGI. The CDR3 consists of 19 residues. Trimming stripped 2 bases from V and 4 bases from J, with 26 bases between. This CDR3 is CASSYRPGLDGFFSYGYTF. CDR3 DNA sequence: TGTGCCAGCAGTTACCGTCCGGGACTCGATGGATTCTTTTCCTATGGCTACACCTTC.

The CDR3 sequence: CASRWPNTGELFF. CDR3 sequence (DNA): TGTGCCAGCAGGTGGCCTAACACCGGGGAGCTGTTTTTT. The chain couples TRBV6-1 to TRBJ2-2; D gene unclear. CDR3 size: 13 residues. The V end lost 6 bases, the J end lost 2 bases, and 7 bases lay between the germline ends. Looked up from germline, CDR1 is MNHNS and CDR2 is SASEGT.

The chain uses TRBV7-2 and TRBJ2-1, with 7 bases matching TRBD1. V dropped 5 bases and J dropped 2; count of bases not matched to a gene: 9. The CDR3 extends over 16 amino acids. The germline gives CDR1 SGHTA, CDR2 FQGNSA. The CDR3 DNA reads as TGTGCCAGCAGCCCAGAGGGGGCAGGTACCTACAATGAGCAGTTCTTC. Translating it yields CASSPEGAGTYNEQFF.